These 4 T cell receptor beta chains were all obtained from the same sample, sequenced in a study of shared clonotypes between healthy human individuals (dated by TCRdb to the early 2020s). Libraries were constructed by the immunoSEQ multiplex PCR assay. The table comes from immuneACCESS by way of TCRdb, which keeps in-frame sequences with V and J called. Part of the clones is missing from these tables; in studies checked, under half for an unresolved V gene and the rest for unknown reasons. The sample table shows roughly 590,000 clones, and about 95% are seen once. Over 0.09% of the sample goes to the ten largest clones. For the CD8 naive samples, CD45RO-negative cells were positively selected for CCR7, yielding a CD45RA+CCR7+ population from which TemRA cells were excluded. The sequenced material came from naive CD8+ T cells sorted from blood. This specimen's cell subset or site label, interpreted: CD45RA+CCR7+. These receptors all come from a woman aged 25 to 39 in good health.

The chain combines TRBV28 with TRBJ1-1; possible D gene TRBD1, 6 bases. CDR1 is MDHEN and CDR2 is SYDVKM in the germline V gene. The CDR3 runs to 14 residues. V shed 6 bases and J shed 0 bases, with 11 bases lying between them. The CDR3 spells CASSPGTLNTEAFF. For the CDR3, the DNA is TGTGCCAGCAGCCCCGGGACACTGAACACTGAAGCTTTCTTT.

The rearrangement uses TRBV7-3 and TRBJ2-3; D assignment may be TRBD1 or TRBD2 (5 bases each). This CDR3 has 17 residues. V was shortened by 6 bases and J by 1 base, with 20 bases between the two germline ends. Germline loops: CDR1 SGHTA, CDR2 FQGTGA. CDR3 sequence reads: CASSSLPSGTRTDTQYF. CDR3 bases: TGTGCCAGCAGTTCGCTCCCCTCGGGGACGCGCACAGATACGCAGTATTTT.

The chain recombines TRBV7-2 with TRBJ1-6; 8 positions agree with TRBD1. The CDR3 covers 16 residues. Trimming at V came to 3 bases and at J to 10 bases, leaving 11 bases not matched to a gene. Per the germline V gene, CDR1 is SGHTA and CDR2 is FQGNSA. DNA of the CDR3: TGTGCCAGCAGCTTTGGACAGGGAGGATACGGCTCACCCCTCCACTTT. Translation: CASSFGQGGYGSPLHF. The whole variable domain, remainder taken from reference TRBV7-2 and TRBJ1-6, is GAGVSQSPSNKVTEKGKDVELRCDPISGHTALYWYRQSLGQGLEFLIYFQGNSAPDKSGLPSDRFSAERTGGSVSTLTIQRTQQEDSAVYLCASSFGQGGYGSPLHFGNGTRLTVT.

A word on this clone: Other DNA sequences within the sample encode an identical CDR3. The chain uses TRBV7-9 and TRBJ2-7; D remains ambiguous. This CDR3 has 12 residues. CDR1 is SEHNR, CDR2 FQNEAQ, per germline (reference sequence). V was clipped by 3 bases and J by 3 bases, with 6 bases between them. DNA for the CDR3: TGTGCCAGCAGCTTTCTCTACTACGAGCAGTACTTC. Its protein is CASSFLYYEQYF. The variable domain in full, completed from reference TRBV7-9 and TRBJ2-7, reads DTGVSQNPRHKITKRGQNVTFRCDPISEHNRLYWYRQTLGQGPEFLTYFQNEAQLEKSRLLSDRFSAERPKGSFSTLEIQRTEQGDSAMYLCASSFLYYEQYFGPGTRLTVT.